Below, one T cell receptor (beta chain) is given with its context. The antigen remains unidentified. The data originate from a study of shared clonotypes between healthy human individuals. Study observations and caveats: Sampling was confined to blood; repertoires within tissues likely differ.

Assay: immunoSEQ multiplex PCR; the TCRdb copy retains only in-frame clones and omits some. Of over a million clones listed, roughly 96% are singletons. Germline lookup yields CDR1 SEHNR and CDR2 FQNEAQ (reference sequence). This CDR3 comprises 15 residues. V was trimmed by 1 base and J by 2 bases, leaving 10 bases between them. It was into CD45RA+ naive and CD45RA-negative memory subsets that the CD4+ cells were split. Sequencing used naive CD4+ T cells sorted from blood. Subset of the sample: CD45RA+ positively selected. The chain employs TRBV7-9 and TRBJ2-3; the D gene is possibly TRBD2 (6 bases). The clonotype comes from a man under 40 in good health. CDR3 DNA: TGTGCCAGCAGCTTAGGGGGCGGGGTCACAGATACGCAGTATTTT. It codes for CASSLGGGVTDTQYF.